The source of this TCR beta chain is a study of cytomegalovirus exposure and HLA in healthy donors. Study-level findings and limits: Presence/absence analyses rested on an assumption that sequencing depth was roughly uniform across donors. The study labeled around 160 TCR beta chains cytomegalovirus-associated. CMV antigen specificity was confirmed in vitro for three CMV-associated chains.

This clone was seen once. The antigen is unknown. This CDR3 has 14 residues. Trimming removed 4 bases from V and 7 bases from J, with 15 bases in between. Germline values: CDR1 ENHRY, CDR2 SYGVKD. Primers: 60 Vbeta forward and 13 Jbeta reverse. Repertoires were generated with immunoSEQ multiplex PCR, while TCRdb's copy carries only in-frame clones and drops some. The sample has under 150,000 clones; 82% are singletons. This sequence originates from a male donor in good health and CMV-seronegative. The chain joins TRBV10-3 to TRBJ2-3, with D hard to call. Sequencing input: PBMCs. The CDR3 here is CAISADLVQNTQYF. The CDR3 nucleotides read TGTGCCATCAGTGCAGACCTAGTACAAAATACGCAGTATTTT.